The clone carrying this T cell receptor (beta chain) turned up a few times. J gave up 4 bases and V 5 bases, and 8 bases lay outside the gene matches. This CDR3 contains 14 residues. Germline assignment: CDR1 MNHEY and CDR2 SMNVEV (reference sequence). The protocol was immunoSEQ multiplex PCR, while the TCRdb copy is restricted to in-frame clones and leaves out a portion. This table has some 62,000 clones, approximately 78% appearing once. This record comes from a study of blood T cell repertoires in COVID-19. This clonotype was sampled from a man between 60 and 75 years old with COVID-19, enrolled during active disease. The sample comprised peripheral blood. The rearrangement joins TRBV27 to TRBJ2-7, with 7 positions matching TRBD1. The CDR3 DNA is TGTGCCAGCAGTCCCGGGACAGCCCGATACGAGCAGTACTTC. This gives the protein CASSPGTARYEQYF.